What follows are 14 T cell receptor beta chains derived from one specimen sequenced in a study of neoadjuvant anti-PD-1 for oral cavity cancer. Sequenced by immunoSEQ multiplex PCR; TCRdb stores in-frame clones only, minus some. The sample comprises 7,000 to 9,000 clones, 50% to 70% of which are singletons, and under 7.5% rests with the top ten. This specimen consisted of tumor tissue, obtained before nivolumab (anti-PD-1) treatment. The receptors derive from a person between 40 and 80 years old with oral cavity squamous cell carcinoma.

J is TRBJ2-2 and V is TRBV4-1, with D tentatively TRBD1 (6 bases). V was pared by 4 bases and J by 2 bases, with 11 bases between. CDR1 and CDR2 from the germline V gene are MGHRA and YSYEKL. This CDR3 spans 15 amino acids. The CDR3 loop is CASSLGQLNTGELFF. CDR3 sequence (DNA): TGCGCCAGCAGCCTAGGACAGCTAAACACCGGGGAGCTGTTTTTT.

This chain joins TRBV16 and TRBJ2-1, with D tentatively TRBD1 or TRBD2 (5 bases each). The germline V gene encodes CDR1 KGHSY and CDR2 FQNENV. The ends were cut back, 3 bases at V and 5 bases at J, with 11 bases in the middle. CDR3 size: 14 residues. The CDR3 DNA is TGTGCCAGCAGCCAGGGGGTATTCAACAATGAGCAGTTCTTC. Translating it yields CASSQGVFNNEQFF.

This clone came up a few times. This chain links TRBV5-5 with TRBJ2-7, with D hard to call. The V end was cut by 2 bases, the J end by 2 bases, with 2 bases between. This CDR3 region has 11 residues. The germline V gene has CDR1 SGHKS and CDR2 YYEKEE (reference sequence). CDR3 loop: CASSLAYEQYF. The CDR3, as DNA: TGTGCCAGCAGCTTAGCCTACGAGCAGTACTTC.

The gene calls are TRBV2 and TRBJ1-6; no clear D gene. This CDR3 is 13 amino acids long. Germline V CDR1 and CDR2: SNHLY, FYNNEI. Trimming removed 3 bases from V and 8 bases from J, with 8 bases in between. The CDR3 nucleotides are TGTGCCAGCAGTGATCGTCGGGATTCACCCCTCCACTTT. Residues: CASSDRRDSPLHF.

V usage is TRBV5-6 and J usage is TRBJ2-7; D is undetermined. V was shortened by 1 base and J by 6 bases, with 11 bases between the two germline ends. The CDR3 loop spans 13 amino acids. Germline lookup yields CDR1 SGHDT and CDR2 YYEEEE. The CDR3 reads CASSLPGSPEQYF. The CDR3 coding sequence is TGTGCCAGCAGCTTGCCCGGGTCCCCCGAGCAGTACTTC.

V gene TRBV6-5 combines with J gene TRBJ1-2; D is unresolved. V gave up 0 bases and J gave up 5 bases, with 7 bases separating them. This CDR3 contains 13 residues. The V gene's germline CDR1 is MNHEY and CDR2 SVGAGI. The CDR3 loop is CASSYSTDYGYTF. As DNA, the CDR3 is TGTGCCAGCAGTTACTCGACGGATTATGGCTACACCTTC.

The CDR3 sequence: CASSNTGRAFF. For the CDR3, the DNA is TGCGCCAGCAGCAATACAGGGAGAGCTTTCTTT. The V gene is TRBV4-1, the J gene TRBJ1-1; maybe TRBD1 (6 bases). The CDR3 extends over 11 amino acids. Between the trimmed V and J ends, which lost 5 bases and 10 bases, there was a span of 11 bases. The germline V gene has CDR1 MGHRA and CDR2 YSYEKL.

The chain joins TRBV5-1 to TRBJ2-2, with 9 bases identical to TRBD1. The CDR3 contains 15 residues. Trimming removed 3 bases from V and 3 bases from J; junction bases left unmatched: 3. The germline gives CDR1 SGHRS, CDR2 YFSETQ. CDR3 DNA: TGCGCCAGCAGCTACCGGACAGGGGACACCGGGGAGCTGTTTTTT. It codes for CASSYRTGDTGELFF.

CDR3: CASSPGQNTGELFF. The CDR3, as DNA: TGTGCCAGCAGCCCCGGACAGAACACCGGGGAGCTGTTTTTT. J is TRBJ2-2 and V is TRBV7-9; TRBD1 is a possible D gene (5 bases). The CDR3 extends over 14 amino acids. Trimming pared 5 bases from V and 1 base from J, leaving 8 bases between. Germline CDR1 SEHNR, CDR2 FQNEAQ (reference sequence).

This clone has a handful of counts. The chain couples TRBV16 to TRBJ2-7; D call uncertain. The CDR3 loop spans 12 amino acids. V was clipped by 3 bases and J by 7 bases, with 10 bases between them. The germline CDR1 and CDR2 sequences are KGHSY and FQNENV. In DNA, the CDR3 is TGTGCCAGCAGCCACGTTTACGATGAGCAGTACTTC. Residues: CASSHVYDEQYF.

CDR3 nucleotides: TGTGCCAGCAGTTTCTTGGGACTAGCGGGAGAGAAGACCCAGTACTTC. This gives the protein CASSFLGLAGEKTQYF. The chain couples TRBV11-2 to TRBJ2-5; 14 bases map to TRBD2. Germline V gene lookup returns CDR1 SGHAT and CDR2 FQNNGV. V shed 6 bases and J 6 bases; nucleotides not matched to a gene: 9. The CDR3 runs to 16 residues.

The CDR3 is CASKEQGTGNTIYF. CDR3 nucleotides: TGTGCCAGTAAGGAGCAGGGAACTGGAAACACCATATATTTT. The chain links TRBV19 to TRBJ1-3; TRBD1 is a possible D gene (5 bases). The CDR3 is 14 residues long. CDR1 is LNHDA and CDR2 is SQIVND in the germline V gene (reference sequence). Trimming shortened V by 7 bases and J by 2 bases, and 12 bases separated the two germline ends.

This CDR3 is CASRAGGVADEQFF. In DNA form, the CDR3 reads TGCGCCAGCAGGGCGGGAGGGGTCGCCGATGAGCAGTTCTTC. J is TRBJ2-1 and V is TRBV5-1; 9 bases are a match to TRBD2. Germline V gives CDR1 SGHRS, CDR2 YFSETQ. After removal of 5 bases from V and 8 bases from J, the junction contained 8 bases not matched to a gene. The length of the CDR3 is 14 residues.

This clone was counted only a few times. This rearrangement joins TRBV5-8 to TRBJ2-7; possible D gene TRBD1, 5 bases. The CDR3 sequence is 15 residues long. The germline V gene has CDR1 SGHTS and CDR2 YDEGEE. Deletions cut 0 bases from V and 5 bases from J, with 15 bases between. CDR3 in amino acids: CASSLGGHRSHEQYF. In nucleotides, the CDR3 is TGTGCCAGCAGCTTGGGCGGACATAGGAGCCACGAGCAGTACTTC. Based on the CDR3 plus reference TRBV5-8 and TRBJ2-7, the full variable domain is EAGVTQSPTHLIKTRGQQATLRCSPISGHTSVYWYQQALGLGLQFLLWYDEGEERNRGNFPPRFSGRQFPNYSSELNVNALELEDSALYLCASSLGGHRSHEQYFGPGTRLTVT.